These T cell receptor beta chains were read from a single sample in a study of blood T cell repertoires in COVID-19. Clones were read by immunoSEQ multiplex PCR, and TCRdb kept only the in-frame ones, dropping some. The sample lists just under 60,000 clones, around 84% seen once, with around 7.4% in the top ten. Specimen: peripheral blood. Receptors originate from a human donor with active COVID-19. The donor label of this sample is uncertain. Both conserved end residues are trimmed from each CDR3. Fields, in order: J gene, V gene, CDR3 protein.

j_call: TRBJ2-7
v_call: TRBV29-1
cdr3_aa: SVELGEGRVEQY

j_call: TRBJ2-1
v_call: TRBV3-1/TRBV3-2
cdr3_aa: ASSLPGQWGYNEQF

j_call: TRBJ1-1
v_call: TRBV7-3
cdr3_aa: ASSPGGGSITEAF

j_call: TRBJ1-1
v_call: TRBV6-5
cdr3_aa: ASSYGSLNTEAF

j_call: TRBJ2-2
v_call: TRBV15
cdr3_aa: ATSRDRTTGELF

j_call: TRBJ2-2
v_call: TRBV2
cdr3_aa: ASKGDSNTGELF

j_call: TRBJ1-1
v_call: TRBV2
cdr3_aa: ASGTQGVNTEAF

j_call: TRBJ1-5
v_call: TRBV19
cdr3_aa: ASQKGAELGPQH

j_call: TRBJ1-3
v_call: TRBV18
cdr3_aa: ASSPMGTAHSGGNTIY

j_call: TRBJ2-7
v_call: TRBV3-1/TRBV3-2
cdr3_aa: ASTSGHGEQY

j_call: TRBJ1-1
v_call: TRBV11-2
cdr3_aa: ASSPLTVNTEAF

j_call: TRBJ2-1
v_call: TRBV30
cdr3_aa: AWSVLGPGTSGGQSSYNEQF

j_call: TRBJ1-1
v_call: TRBV27
cdr3_aa: ASRGGQLNTEAF

j_call: TRBJ2-1
v_call: TRBV19
cdr3_aa: ASSMTYNEQF

j_call: TRBJ2-7
v_call: TRBV15
cdr3_aa: ATSGPGQTYEQY

j_call: TRBJ2-4
v_call: TRBV19
cdr3_aa: ASSITGVPKNIQY

j_call: TRBJ2-3
v_call: TRBV6-4
cdr3_aa: ASSSGGGDTQY